These 7 T cell receptor beta chains share one sample of origin, sequenced in a study of cytomegalovirus exposure and HLA in healthy donors. Primers: 60 Vbeta forward and 13 Jbeta reverse. Here immunoSEQ multiplex PCR was the method, and the copy in TCRdb shows in-frame clones only, minus some. The sample carries fewer than 200,000 clones, 82% recorded once. What was sequenced was PBMCs. Receptors originate from a girl aged 5-17 years in good health and CMV-seropositive.

The chain employs TRBV15 and TRBJ2-3, with 15 bases fitting TRBD2. The CDR3 contains 18 residues. Per germline, CDR1 LNHNV and CDR2 YYDKDF (reference sequence). Losses at the gene ends were 3 bases for V and 1 base for J; bases not matched to a gene: 5. The CDR3 is CATSRGLAGGGGTDTQYF. CDR3 DNA: TGTGCCACCAGCAGGGGACTAGCGGGAGGAGGGGGCACAGATACGCAGTATTTT.

This chain connects TRBV25-1 to TRBJ2-7, with 8 bases that match TRBD2. Germline V gene sequence: CDR1 MGHDK, CDR2 SYGVNS. The CDR3 runs to 16 residues. Germline trimming cut 5 bases from V and 6 bases from J; bases unmatched to any gene: 15. The CDR3 protein is CASSPKGVRAGGEQYF. CDR3 DNA: TGTGCCAGCAGTCCAAAAGGAGTAAGGGCGGGGGGCGAGCAGTACTTC.

The V call is TRBV21-1, the J call TRBJ2-3; the table names TRBD2, a call not compared with the DNA. TRBV21-1 is flagged as a pseudogene. This CDR3 spans 16 amino acids. CDR3: CASSKEASGRTDTQYF. For the CDR3, the DNA is TGTGCCAGCAGCAAAGAGGCTAGCGGACGCACAGATACGCAGTATTTT.

This clone was found a few times. The chain couples TRBV10-3 to TRBJ2-5; 8 bases are shared with TRBD2. V shed 4 bases, J shed 5 bases, and the junction held 9 bases outside the gene matches. Germline CDR1 ENHRY, CDR2 SYGVKD. This CDR3 has 15 residues. CDR3 loop: CAISVAGGALETQYF. In DNA, the CDR3 is TGTGCCATCAGTGTAGCCGGGGGGGCGCTGGAGACCCAGTACTTC.

The rearrangement links TRBV7-2 to TRBJ2-7; possibly TRBD1 for D (6 bases). Per germline, CDR1 SGHTA and CDR2 FQGNSA. The CDR3 covers 15 residues. Trimming pared 7 bases from V and 7 bases from J, leaving 23 bases between. The CDR3 nucleotides are TGTGCCAGCACCCTCATCTCAGGGGAAGGGTGGGAGCAGTACTTC. Translation gives CASTLISGEGWEQYF.

The chain uses TRBV11-2 and TRBJ1-2; maybe TRBD1 (6 bases). The CDR3 sequence is 12 residues long. The germline V gene encodes CDR1 SGHAT and CDR2 FQNNGV. V gave up 5 bases and J gave up 6 bases, with 10 bases separating them. This CDR3 is CASSLNRDGYTF. CDR3 bases: TGTGCCAGCAGCCTAAACAGGGATGGCTACACCTTC.

J is TRBJ2-5 and V is TRBV11-2, with D perhaps TRBD1 (5 bases). The end of the DNA fits TRBJ2-7 better, so the J call may be wrong. The germline gives CDR1 SGHAT, CDR2 FQNNGV. The CDR3 sequence is 15 residues long. The CDR3 sequence is CASSLDLDSSYEQYF. CDR3 bases: TGTGCCAGCAGCTTAGATCTAGACAGCTCCTACGAGCAGTACTTC.